Sequencing of this TCR beta chain was carried out in a study of T cells in Graves' hyperthyroidism and ophthalmopathy. This clonotype was seen more than once but under ten times. No progression to ophthalmopathy during 18 months of follow-up defined stable disease. The CDR3 regions of TCR beta were amplified from RNA transcripts. Primed by the HTBI set, a first-round RT-PCR was run on the TCR CDR3. TCRdb redid the calling of the multiplex PCR reads with MiXCR, one entry per CDR3 protein. Of 350,000 or so distinct CDR3 sequences listed, under 25% are singletons. This sequence was found in a woman aged 45-59 years with Graves' hyperthyroidism. The material sequenced was blood.

This CDR3 is CSARRRERMNTEAFF. The CDR3 DNA reads as TGCAGTGCTAGAAGGAGGGAGCGTATGAACACTGAAGCTTTCTTT. The rearrangement joins TRBV20-1 to TRBJ1-1; D gene uncertain. The germline CDR1 and CDR2 sequences are DFQATT and SNEGSKA (reference sequence). The CDR3 spans 15 residues. The germline V and J ends were trimmed by 2 bases and 0 bases, with 13 bases remaining between them.